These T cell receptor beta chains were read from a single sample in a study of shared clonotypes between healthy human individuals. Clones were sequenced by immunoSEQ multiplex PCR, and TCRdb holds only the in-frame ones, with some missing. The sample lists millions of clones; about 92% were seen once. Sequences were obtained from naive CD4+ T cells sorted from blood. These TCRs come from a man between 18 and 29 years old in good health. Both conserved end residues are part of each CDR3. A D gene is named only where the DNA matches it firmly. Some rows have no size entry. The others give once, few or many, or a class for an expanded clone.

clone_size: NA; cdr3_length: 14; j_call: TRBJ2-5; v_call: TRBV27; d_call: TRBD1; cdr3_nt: TGTGCCAGCAGAGGGACAGGTTTGCTCGAGACCCAGTACTTC; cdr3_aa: CASRGTGLLETQYF
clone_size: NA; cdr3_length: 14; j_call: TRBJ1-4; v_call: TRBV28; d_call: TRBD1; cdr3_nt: TGTGCCAGCAGTCCTGACAGGGTTGGTGAAAAACTGTTTTTT; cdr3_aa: CASSPDRVGEKLFF
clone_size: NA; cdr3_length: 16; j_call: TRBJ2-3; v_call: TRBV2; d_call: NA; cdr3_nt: TGTGCCAGCAGTGAAGCGAATTTTGGTAGCACAGATACGCAGTATTTT; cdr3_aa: CASSEANFGSTDTQYF
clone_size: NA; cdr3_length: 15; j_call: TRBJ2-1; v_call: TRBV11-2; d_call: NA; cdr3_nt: TGTGCCAGCAGCATTGTACAGGGATTCTACAATGAGCAGTTCTTC; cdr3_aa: CASSIVQGFYNEQFF
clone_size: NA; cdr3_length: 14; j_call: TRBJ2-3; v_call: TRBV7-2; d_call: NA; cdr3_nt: TGTGCCAGCAGCTTAGATTCGTTGACAGATACGCAGTATTTT; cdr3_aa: CASSLDSLTDTQYF
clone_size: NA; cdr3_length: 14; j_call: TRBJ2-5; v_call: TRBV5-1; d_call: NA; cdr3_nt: TGCGCCAGCAGCCCCGGGGCGGACCAAGAGACCCAGTACTTC; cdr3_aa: CASSPGADQETQYF
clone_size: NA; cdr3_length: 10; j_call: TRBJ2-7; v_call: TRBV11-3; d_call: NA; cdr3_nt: TGTGCCAGTACCTGTTACGAGCAGTACTTC; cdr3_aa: CASTCYEQYF
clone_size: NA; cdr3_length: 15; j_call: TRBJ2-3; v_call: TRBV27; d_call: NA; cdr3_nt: TGTGCCAGCAGCCCCCGTAGGGCCCGCACAGATACGCAGTATTTT; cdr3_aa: CASSPRRARTDTQYF
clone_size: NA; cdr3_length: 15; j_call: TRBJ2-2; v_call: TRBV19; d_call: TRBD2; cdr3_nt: TGTGCCAGTAGATCCGCTAGCGGGAACACCGGGGAGCTGTTTTTT; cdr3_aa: CASRSASGNTGELFF
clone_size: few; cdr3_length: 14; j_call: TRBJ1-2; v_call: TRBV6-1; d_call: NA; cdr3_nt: TGTGCCAGCAGTGCCGGGACGCCGGCTATTGGCTACACCTTC; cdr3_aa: CASSAGTPAIGYTF
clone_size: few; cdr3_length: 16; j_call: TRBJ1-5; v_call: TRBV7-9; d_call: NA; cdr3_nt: TGTGCCAGCAGTCGACCGTCAGGGATTTCTTATGGGCCCCAGCATTTT; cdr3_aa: CASSRPSGISYGPQHF
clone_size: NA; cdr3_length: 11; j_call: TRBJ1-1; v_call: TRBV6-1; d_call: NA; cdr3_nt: TGTGCCAGCAGAAAGATCACTGAAGCTTTCTTT; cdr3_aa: CASRKITEAFF
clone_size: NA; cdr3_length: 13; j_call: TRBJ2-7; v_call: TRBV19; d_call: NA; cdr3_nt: TGTGCCAGTAGTATCGACGGAACCTACGAGCAGTACTTC; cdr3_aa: CASSIDGTYEQYF
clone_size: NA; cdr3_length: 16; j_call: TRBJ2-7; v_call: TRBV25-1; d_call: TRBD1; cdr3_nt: TGTGCCAGCAGTGAATTCGGAGACAGGGGATCCTACGAGCAGTACTTC; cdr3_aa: CASSEFGDRGSYEQYF
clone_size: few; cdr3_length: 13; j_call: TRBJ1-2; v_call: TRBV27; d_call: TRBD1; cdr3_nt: TGTGCCAGCAGTTTGGGGACAGGGTGGGGCTACACCTTC; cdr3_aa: CASSLGTGWGYTF
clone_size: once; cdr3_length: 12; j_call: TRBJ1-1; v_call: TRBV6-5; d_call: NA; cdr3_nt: TGTGCCAGCAGTTTTGGGAACACTGAAGCTTTCTTT; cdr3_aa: CASSFGNTEAFF
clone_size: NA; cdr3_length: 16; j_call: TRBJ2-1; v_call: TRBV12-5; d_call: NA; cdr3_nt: TGTGCTAGTGGTTTGGTTTCAGGGGACCTATACAATGAGCAGTTCTTC; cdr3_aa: CASGLVSGDLYNEQFF
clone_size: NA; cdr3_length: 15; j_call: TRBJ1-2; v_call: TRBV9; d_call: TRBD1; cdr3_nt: TGTGCCAGCAGCAACCGGGACAGGGGCAACTATGGCTACACCTTC; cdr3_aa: CASSNRDRGNYGYTF
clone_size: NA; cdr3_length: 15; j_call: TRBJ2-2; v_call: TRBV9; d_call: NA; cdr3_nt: TGTGCCAGCAGCAAGGACCGAACAAACACCGGGGAGCTGTTTTTT; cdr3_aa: CASSKDRTNTGELFF
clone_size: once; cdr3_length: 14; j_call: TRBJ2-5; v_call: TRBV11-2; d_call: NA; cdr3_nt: TGTGCCAGCAGCTTAGTAGGCCGTCAAGAGACCCAGTACTTC; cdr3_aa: CASSLVGRQETQYF
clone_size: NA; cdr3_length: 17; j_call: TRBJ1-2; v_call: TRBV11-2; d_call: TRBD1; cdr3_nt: TGTGCCAGCAGCTTAGTAGGACAGGGGGTTACCACCGGGGGCTACACCTTC; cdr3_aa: CASSLVGQGVTTGGYTF
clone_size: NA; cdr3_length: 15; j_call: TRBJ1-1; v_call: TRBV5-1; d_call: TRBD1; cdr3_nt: TGCGCCAGCAGCTTTGGCAGGGGGCGGATCACTGAAGCTTTCTTT; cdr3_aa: CASSFGRGRITEAFF
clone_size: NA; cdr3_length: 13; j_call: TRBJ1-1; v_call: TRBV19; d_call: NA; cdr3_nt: TGTGCCAGTAGTATTAAGGCCACGGTAAGGGCTTTCTTT; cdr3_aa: CASSIKATVRAFF
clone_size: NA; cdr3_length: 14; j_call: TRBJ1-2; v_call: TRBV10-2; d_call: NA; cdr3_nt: TGCGCCAGCAGTGAGACGGGCAGGGTCCATGGCTACACCTTC; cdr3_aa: CASSETGRVHGYTF
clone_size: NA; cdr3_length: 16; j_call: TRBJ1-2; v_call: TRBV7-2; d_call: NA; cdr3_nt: TGTGCCAGCAGCCCCGAAGGGGGGGCCTCTAACTATGGCTACACCTTC; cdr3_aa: CASSPEGGASNYGYTF
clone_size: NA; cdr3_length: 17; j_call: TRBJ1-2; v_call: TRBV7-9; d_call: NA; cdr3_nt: TGTGCCAGCAGCCAATACCCAGAGGGTCAGATGGTCTATGGCTACACCTTC; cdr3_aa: CASSQYPEGQMVYGYTF
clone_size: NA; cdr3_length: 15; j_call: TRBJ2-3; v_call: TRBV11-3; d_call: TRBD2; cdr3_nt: TGTGCCAGCAGCTTAGGCGGGGGGGCCGGCGATACGCAGTATTTT; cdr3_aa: CASSLGGGAGDTQYF
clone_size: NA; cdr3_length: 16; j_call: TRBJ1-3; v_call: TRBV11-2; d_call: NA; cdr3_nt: TGTGCCAGCAGCTTAGTCGACTCGAGCTCTGGAAACACCATATATTTT; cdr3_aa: CASSLVDSSSGNTIYF
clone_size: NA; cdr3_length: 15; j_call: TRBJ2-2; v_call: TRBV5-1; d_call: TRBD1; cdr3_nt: TGCGCCAGCAGCATAGGACAGGCTAACACCGGGGAGCTGTTTTTT; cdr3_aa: CASSIGQANTGELFF
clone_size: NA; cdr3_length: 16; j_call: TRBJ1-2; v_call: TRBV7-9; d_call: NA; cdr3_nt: TGTGCCAGCAGCTTAGCGCTTGGACGGGGGTGGGCGGACTACACCTTC; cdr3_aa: CASSLALGRGWADYTF
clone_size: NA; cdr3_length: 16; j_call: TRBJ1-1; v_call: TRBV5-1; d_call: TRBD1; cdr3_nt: TGCGCCAGCAGCTTGGAGGGGGCGAACATGAACACTGAAGCTTTCTTT; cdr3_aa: CASSLEGANMNTEAFF
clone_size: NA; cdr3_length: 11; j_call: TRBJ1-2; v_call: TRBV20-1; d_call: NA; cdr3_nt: TGCAGTGCTAGAGATTCGAGAGGCTACACCTTC; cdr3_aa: CSARDSRGYTF
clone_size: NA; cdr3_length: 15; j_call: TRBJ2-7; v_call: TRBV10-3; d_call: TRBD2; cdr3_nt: TGTGCCATCAGTGAGTCCCCTAGCGGGAACGACGAGCAGTACTTC; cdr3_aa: CAISESPSGNDEQYF
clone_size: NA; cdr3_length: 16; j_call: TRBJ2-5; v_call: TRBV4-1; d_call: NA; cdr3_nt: TGCGCCAGCAGCCAAGATGAATCGGCGCGCCAAGAGACCCAGTACTTC; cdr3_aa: CASSQDESARQETQYF
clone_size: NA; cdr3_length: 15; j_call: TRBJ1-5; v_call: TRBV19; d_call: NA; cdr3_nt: TGTGCCAGTAATGGGGTGGATTATAGCAATCAGCCCCAGCATTTT; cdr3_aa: CASNGVDYSNQPQHF
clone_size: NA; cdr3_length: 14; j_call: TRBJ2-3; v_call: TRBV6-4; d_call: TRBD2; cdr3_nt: TGTGCCAGCAGTGACGGGAGGGATGGAGATACGCAGTATTTT; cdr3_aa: CASSDGRDGDTQYF
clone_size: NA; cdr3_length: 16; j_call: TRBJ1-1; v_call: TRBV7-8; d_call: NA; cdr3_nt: TGTGCCAGCAGCTTAGTATCGGGCAGGGGGAACACTGAAGCTTTCTTT; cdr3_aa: CASSLVSGRGNTEAFF
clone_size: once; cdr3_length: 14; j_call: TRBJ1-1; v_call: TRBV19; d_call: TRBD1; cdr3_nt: TGTGCCAGTAGTTCCGGGACAGGGATCACTGAAGCTTTCTTT; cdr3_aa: CASSSGTGITEAFF
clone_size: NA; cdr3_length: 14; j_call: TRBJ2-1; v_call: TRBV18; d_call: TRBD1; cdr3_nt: TGTGCCAGCTCACCGGGACAGGAATACAATGAGCAGTTCTTC; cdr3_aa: CASSPGQEYNEQFF
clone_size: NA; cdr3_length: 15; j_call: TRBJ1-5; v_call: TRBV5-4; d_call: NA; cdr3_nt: TGTGCCAGCAGCCCGGACAGAGGAAGCAATCAGCCCCAGCATTTT; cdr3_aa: CASSPDRGSNQPQHF
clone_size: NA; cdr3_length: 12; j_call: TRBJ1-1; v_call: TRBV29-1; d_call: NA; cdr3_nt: TGCAGCGTCGGAAACGGGAACACTGAAGCTTTCTTT; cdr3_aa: CSVGNGNTEAFF
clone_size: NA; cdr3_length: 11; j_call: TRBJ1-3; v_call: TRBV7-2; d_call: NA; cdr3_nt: TGTGCCAGCAGCCAAGGGGGGCCCATATATTTT; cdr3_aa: CASSQGGPIYF
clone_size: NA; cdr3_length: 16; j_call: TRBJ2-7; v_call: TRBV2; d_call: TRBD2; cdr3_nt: TGTGCCAGCAGTGAGGCGCTAGCGGGGGGGCCATACGAGCAGTACTTC; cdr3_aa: CASSEALAGGPYEQYF
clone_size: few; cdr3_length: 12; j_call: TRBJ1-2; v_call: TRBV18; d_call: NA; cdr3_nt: TGTGCCAGCTCACCAGGGTATGCTAGCTACACCTTC; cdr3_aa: CASSPGYASYTF
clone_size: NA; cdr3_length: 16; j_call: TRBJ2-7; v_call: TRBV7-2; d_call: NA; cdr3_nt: TGTGCCAGCAGCCTACAACCTACGGGCGGAGGGGGCGAGCAGTACTTC; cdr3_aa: CASSLQPTGGGGEQYF
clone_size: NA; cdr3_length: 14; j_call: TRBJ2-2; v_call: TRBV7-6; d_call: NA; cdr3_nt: TGTGCCAGCAGCTCTATTAGCGGCACCGGGGAGCTGTTTTTT; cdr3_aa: CASSSISGTGELFF
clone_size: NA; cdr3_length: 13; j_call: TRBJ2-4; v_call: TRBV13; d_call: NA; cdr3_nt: TGTGCCAGCGGAGGGCGAGCCAAAAACATTCAGTACTTC; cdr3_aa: CASGGRAKNIQYF
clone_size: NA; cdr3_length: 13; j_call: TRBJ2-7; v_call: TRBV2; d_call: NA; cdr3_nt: TGTGCCAGCATGGGGACTCAATCCTACGAGCAGTACTTC; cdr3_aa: CASMGTQSYEQYF
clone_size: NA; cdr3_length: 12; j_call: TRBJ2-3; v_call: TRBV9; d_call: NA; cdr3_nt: TGTGCCAGCAGCGTAGCGGGCGAGACGCAGTATTTT; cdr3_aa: CASSVAGETQYF
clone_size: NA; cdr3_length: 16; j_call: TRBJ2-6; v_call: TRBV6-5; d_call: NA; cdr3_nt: TGTGCCAGCAGTTACAGTGGTGACTCTGGGGCCAACGTCCTGACTTTC; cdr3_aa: CASSYSGDSGANVLTF
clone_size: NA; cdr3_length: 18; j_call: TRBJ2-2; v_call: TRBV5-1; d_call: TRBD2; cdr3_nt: TGCGCCAGCAGCTTGGAGCTAGCGGGGGGGGCGAACACCGGGGAGCTGTTTTTT; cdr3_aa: CASSLELAGGANTGELFF
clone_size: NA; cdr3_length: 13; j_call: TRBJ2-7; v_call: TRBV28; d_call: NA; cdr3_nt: TGTGCCAGCAGTTTTGGCACCCGCTACGAGCAGTACTTC; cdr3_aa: CASSFGTRYEQYF
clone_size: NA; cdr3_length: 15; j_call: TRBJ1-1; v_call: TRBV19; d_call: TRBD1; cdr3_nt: TGTGCCAGTACGGTATCTGGACAGGGTAACACTGAAGCTTTCTTT; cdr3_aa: CASTVSGQGNTEAFF
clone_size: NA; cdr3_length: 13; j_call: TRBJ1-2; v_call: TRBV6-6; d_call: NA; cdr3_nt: TGTGCCATCCGCCAGGGACTAGAGAGGGGCTACACCTTC; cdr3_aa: CAIRQGLERGYTF
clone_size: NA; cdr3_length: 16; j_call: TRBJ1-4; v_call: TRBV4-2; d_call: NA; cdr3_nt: TGTGCCAGCAGCCAAGATAGGGCAGGGACTAATGAAAAACTGTTTTTT; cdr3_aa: CASSQDRAGTNEKLFF
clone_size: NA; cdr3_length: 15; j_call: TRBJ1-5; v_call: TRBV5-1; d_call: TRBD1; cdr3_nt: TGCGCCAGCAGCTTAGGGACAGGGGTGGATCAGCCCCAGCATTTT; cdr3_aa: CASSLGTGVDQPQHF
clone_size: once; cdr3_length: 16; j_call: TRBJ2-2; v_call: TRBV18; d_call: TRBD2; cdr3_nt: TGTGCCAGCTCACCTTATAGCGGGACGAACACCGGGGAGCTGTTTTTT; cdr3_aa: CASSPYSGTNTGELFF
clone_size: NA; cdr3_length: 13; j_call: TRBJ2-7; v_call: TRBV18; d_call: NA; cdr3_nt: TGTGCCAGCTCACCGTACAGCTCCTACGAGCAGTACTTC; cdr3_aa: CASSPYSSYEQYF
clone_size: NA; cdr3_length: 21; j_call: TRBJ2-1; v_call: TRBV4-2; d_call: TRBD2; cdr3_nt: TGTGCCAGCAGCCGCGATTATACGGGACTAGCGGGAGGTTGGAGGGACAATGAGCAGTTCTTC; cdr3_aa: CASSRDYTGLAGGWRDNEQFF
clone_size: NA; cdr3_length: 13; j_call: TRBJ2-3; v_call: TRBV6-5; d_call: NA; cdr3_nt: TGTGCCAGCAGTCGCGCGGCGCGGCCCGCGCAGTATTTT; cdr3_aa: CASSRAARPAQYF